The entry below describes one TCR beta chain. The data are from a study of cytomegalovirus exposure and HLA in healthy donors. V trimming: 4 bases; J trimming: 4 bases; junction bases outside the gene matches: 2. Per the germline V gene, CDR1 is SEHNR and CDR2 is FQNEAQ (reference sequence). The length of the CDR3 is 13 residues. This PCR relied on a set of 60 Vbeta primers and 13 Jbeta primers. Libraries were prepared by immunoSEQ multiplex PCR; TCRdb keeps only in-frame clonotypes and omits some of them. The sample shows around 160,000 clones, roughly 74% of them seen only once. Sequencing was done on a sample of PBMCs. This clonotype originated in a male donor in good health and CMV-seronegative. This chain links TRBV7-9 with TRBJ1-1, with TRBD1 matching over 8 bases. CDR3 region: CASSSDRGTEAFF. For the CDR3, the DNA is TGTGCCAGCAGCTCCGACAGGGGCACTGAAGCTTTCTTT.